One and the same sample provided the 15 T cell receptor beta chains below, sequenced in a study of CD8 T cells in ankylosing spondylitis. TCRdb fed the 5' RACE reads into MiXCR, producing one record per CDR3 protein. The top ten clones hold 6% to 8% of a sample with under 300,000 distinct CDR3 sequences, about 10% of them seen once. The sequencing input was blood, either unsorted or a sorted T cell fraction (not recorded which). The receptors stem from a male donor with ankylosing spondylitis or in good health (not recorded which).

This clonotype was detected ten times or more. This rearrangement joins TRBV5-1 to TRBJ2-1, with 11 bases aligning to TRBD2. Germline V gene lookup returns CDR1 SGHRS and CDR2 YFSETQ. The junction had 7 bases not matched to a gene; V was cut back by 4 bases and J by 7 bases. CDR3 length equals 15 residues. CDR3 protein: CASSTGVAGGNEQFF. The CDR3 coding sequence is TGCGCCAGCAGCACCGGGGTAGCGGGGGGGAATGAGCAGTTCTTC. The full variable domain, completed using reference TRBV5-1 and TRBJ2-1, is KAGVTQTPRYLIKTRGQQVTLSCSPISGHRSVSWYQQTPGQGLQFLFEYFSETQRNKGNFPGRFSGRQFSNSRSEMNVSTLELGDSALYLCASSTGVAGGNEQFFGPGTRLTVL.

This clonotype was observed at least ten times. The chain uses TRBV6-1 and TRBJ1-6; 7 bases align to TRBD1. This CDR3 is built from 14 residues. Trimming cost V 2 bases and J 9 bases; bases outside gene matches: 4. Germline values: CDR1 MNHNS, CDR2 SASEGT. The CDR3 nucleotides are TGTGCCAGCAGTGAAACAGGGGAAGTTTCACCCCTCCACTTT. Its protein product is CASSETGEVSPLHF.

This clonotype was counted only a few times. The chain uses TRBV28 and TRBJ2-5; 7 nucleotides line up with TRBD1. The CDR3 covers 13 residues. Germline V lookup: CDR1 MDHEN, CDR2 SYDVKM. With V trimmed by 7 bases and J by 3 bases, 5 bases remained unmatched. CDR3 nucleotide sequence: TGTGCCAGCACTTATCAGGGGGAAGAGACCCAGTACTTC. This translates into CASTYQGEETQYF. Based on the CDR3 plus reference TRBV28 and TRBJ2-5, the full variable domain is DVKVTQSSRYLVKRTGEKVFLECVQDMDHENMFWYRQDPGLGLRLIYFSYDVKMKEKGDIPEGYSVSREKKERFSLILESASTNQTSMYLCASTYQGEETQYFGPGTRLLVL.

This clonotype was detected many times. Written as DNA, the CDR3 is TGTGCCAGCAGCTTTACAAGGTTGGATACGCAGTATTTT. It translates to CASSFTRLDTQYF. V is TRBV13 and J is TRBJ2-3; D is unclear. Deletions cut 3 bases from V and 6 bases from J, with 10 bases between. CDR1 is PRHDT, CDR2 FYEKMQ, per germline (reference sequence). This CDR3 has 13 amino acids. Looking up the rest from reference TRBV13 and TRBJ2-3 gives the full variable domain: AAGVIQSPRHLIKEKRETATLKCYPIPRHDTVYWYQQGPGQDPQFLISFYEKMQSDKGSIPDRFSAQQFSDYHSELNMSSLELGDSALYFCASSFTRLDTQYFGPGTRLTVL.

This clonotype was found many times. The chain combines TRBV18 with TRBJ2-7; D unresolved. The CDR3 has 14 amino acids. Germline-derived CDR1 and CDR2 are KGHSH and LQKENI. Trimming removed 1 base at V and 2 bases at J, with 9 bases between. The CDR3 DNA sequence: TGTGCCAGCTCACCACGAGTCAGGACCTACGAGCAGTACTTC. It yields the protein CASSPRVRTYEQYF.

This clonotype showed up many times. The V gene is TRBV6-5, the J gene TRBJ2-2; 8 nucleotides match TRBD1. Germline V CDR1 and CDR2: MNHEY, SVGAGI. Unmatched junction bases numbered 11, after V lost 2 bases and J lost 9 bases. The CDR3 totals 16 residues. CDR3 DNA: TGTGCCAGCAGTTACGGGCAGGGGGCGCAGGTCCGGGAGCTGTTTTTT. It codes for CASSYGQGAQVRELFF.

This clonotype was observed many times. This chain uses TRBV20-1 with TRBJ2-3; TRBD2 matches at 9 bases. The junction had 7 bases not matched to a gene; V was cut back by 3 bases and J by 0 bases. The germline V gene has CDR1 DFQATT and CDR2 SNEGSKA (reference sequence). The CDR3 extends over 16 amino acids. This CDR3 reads CSARMASGTSTDTQYF. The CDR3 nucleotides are TGCAGTGCTAGGATGGCTAGCGGGACTAGCACAGATACGCAGTATTTT.

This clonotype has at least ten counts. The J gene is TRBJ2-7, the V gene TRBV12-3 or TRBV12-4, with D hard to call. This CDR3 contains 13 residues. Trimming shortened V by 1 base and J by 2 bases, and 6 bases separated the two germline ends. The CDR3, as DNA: TGTGCCAGCAGTTTAGGGGATCCCTACGAGCAGTACTTC. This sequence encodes CASSLGDPYEQYF.

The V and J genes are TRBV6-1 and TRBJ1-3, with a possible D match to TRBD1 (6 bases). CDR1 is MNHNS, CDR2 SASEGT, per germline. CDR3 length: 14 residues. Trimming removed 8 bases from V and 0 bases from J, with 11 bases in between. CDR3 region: CASAGAFSGNTIYF. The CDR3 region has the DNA TGTGCCAGCGCAGGGGCCTTCTCTGGAAACACCATATATTTT.

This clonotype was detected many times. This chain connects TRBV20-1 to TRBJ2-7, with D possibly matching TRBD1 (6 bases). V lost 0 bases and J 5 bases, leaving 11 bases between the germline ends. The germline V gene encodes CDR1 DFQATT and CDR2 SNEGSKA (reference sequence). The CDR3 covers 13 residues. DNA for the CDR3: TGCAGTGCTAGAGATCTGGGGGCCCACGAGCAGTACTTC. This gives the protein CSARDLGAHEQYF.

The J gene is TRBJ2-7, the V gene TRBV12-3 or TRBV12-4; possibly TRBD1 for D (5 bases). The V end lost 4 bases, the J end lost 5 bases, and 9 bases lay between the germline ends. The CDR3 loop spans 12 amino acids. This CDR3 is CASSSGIHEQYF. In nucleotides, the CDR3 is TGTGCCAGCAGTTCAGGGATACACGAGCAGTACTTC.

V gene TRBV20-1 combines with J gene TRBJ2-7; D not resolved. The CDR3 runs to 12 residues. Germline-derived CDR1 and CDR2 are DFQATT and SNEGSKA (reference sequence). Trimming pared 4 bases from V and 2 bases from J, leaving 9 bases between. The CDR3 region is CSATERAYEQYF. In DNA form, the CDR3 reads TGCAGTGCTACCGAACGGGCCTACGAGCAGTACTTC.

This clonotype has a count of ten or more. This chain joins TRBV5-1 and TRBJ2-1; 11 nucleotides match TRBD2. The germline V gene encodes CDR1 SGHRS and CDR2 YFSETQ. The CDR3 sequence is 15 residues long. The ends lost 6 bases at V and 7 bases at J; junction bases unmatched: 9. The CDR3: CASNQGSSGGNEQFF. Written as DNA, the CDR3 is TGCGCCAGCAATCAGGGGTCTAGCGGGGGGAATGAGCAGTTCTTC.

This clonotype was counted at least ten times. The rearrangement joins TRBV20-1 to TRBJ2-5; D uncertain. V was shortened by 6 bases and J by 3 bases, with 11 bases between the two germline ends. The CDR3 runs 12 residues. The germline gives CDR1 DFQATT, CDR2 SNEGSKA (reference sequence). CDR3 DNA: TGCAGTGCGAAGCGAGCGAAAGAGACCCAGTACTTC. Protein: CSAKRAKETQYF.

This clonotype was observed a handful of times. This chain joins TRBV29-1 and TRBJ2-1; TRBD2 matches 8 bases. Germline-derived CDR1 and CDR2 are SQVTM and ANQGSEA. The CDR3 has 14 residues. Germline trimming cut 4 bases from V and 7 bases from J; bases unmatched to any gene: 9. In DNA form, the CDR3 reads TGCAGCGTTGGGGTTGCGGGAGGTTGGAATGAGCAGTTCTTC. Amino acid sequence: CSVGVAGGWNEQFF.